This TCR beta chain was sequenced during a study of spatial heterogeneity in lung cancer. Germline CDR1 SQVTM, CDR2 ANQGSEA. This CDR3 comprises 13 residues. Germline trimming cut 5 bases from V and 7 bases from J; bases unmatched to any gene: 6. TCRdb re-called the 5' RACE reads with MiXCR, one entry per CDR3 protein. The sample has 95,000 to 130,000 distinct CDR3 sequences; less than 15% are singletons. This sample's time point: blood at routine non-recurrence follow-up after resection. Unsorted whole RNA samples from tumor, nontumor lung or frozen PBMC were sequenced. This clonotype turned up a few times.

The rearrangement uses TRBV29-1 and TRBJ1-5, with TRBD1 matching 9 bases. This receptor was identified in a male donor with early-stage non-small cell lung cancer. The sequenced sample was PBMCs, obtained at follow-up. The CDR3: CSVRTGDSQPQHF. The CDR3 bases are TGCAGCGTTCGGACAGGGGATAGCCAGCCCCAGCATTTT.